This T cell receptor beta chain was documented in a study of T cell responses to AZD1222 COVID-19 vaccine. Sequencing was performed with immunoSEQ multiplex PCR; in TCRdb, only in-frame clones are kept and a portion is missing. The table has around 80,000 clones, about four fifths seen once. Points on this clone: The target antigen is unknown.

Study-wide findings and caveats: Clonal diversity was possibly underestimated; the donors were predominantly white British and more often female. The breadth and depth of Spike-specific TCRs increased once two AZD1222 doses had been given.

The sequence came from an adult who received the AZD1222 COVID-19 vaccine. The sequences come from peripheral blood, collected 28 days after the second AZD1222 dose.

CDR3 in amino acids: CASSPMSNQPQHF. The CDR3 bases are TGTGCCAGCTCACCCATGAGCAATCAGCCCCAGCATTTT. The chain joins TRBV18 to TRBJ1-5; the D is unclear. V lost 3 bases, J lost 1 base, and 4 bases lay in between. Germline V CDR1 and CDR2: KGHSH, LQKENI. The CDR3 has 13 residues.